This T cell receptor beta chain is from a study of breast tumors, draining lymph nodes, adjacent tissues. The lymph nodes were axillary draining lymph nodes from breast cancer patients. For this clonotype: This may be a read error: a much more frequent sequence differs by one nucleotide.

One entry per CDR3 protein results from TCRdb running MiXCR on the multiplex PCR reads. The data hold over 200,000 distinct CDR3 sequences, with nearly 35% observed a single time. The CDR3 has 13 amino acids. Germline V gene data show CDR1 as DFQATT and CDR2 as SNEGSKA (reference sequence). The chain employs TRBV20-1 and TRBJ2-1; D is ambiguous. The origin of this receptor is a female donor with breast cancer. Some clones in this sample may be carry-over from other donors' samples. The source material was axillary lymph node tissue. The CDR3 coding sequence is TGCAGTGCTAGAGTCCTGAACCTCAATGCGCAGTTCTTC. It translates to CSARVLNLNAQFF.